This T cell receptor beta chain originates from a study of relationships among human T cell subsets (dated by TCRdb to the early 2010s). Background for the entire study: The study sequenced eight distinct T cell populations from blood: pan T, CD8 cytotoxic, regulatory, Th1, Th2, naive plus transitional, activated and memory cells. The full study reports these points: No statistically significant differences in V, D and J usage, CDR3 length or N-nucleotide additions were observed among the seven subsets. More than 55% of CD8+ cytotoxic sequences came from clones with more than 100 reads, while the regulatory and Th2 subsets showed few clones of that size. A CD4+CD8+ double-positive population could not be excluded by the bead-based sorting. The substantial sharing of CDR3s among Th1, Th2 and regulatory T cells was interpreted as suggesting that cell fate choices are stochastic.

The CD4+CD25-CD294- flow-through remaining after CD25, CD56 and CD294 bead selections was collected as Th1 cells. T cell subsets were isolated with Miltenyi superparamagnetic beads coated with subset-specific monoclonal antibodies. All T cell populations were isolated from peripheral blood. Whole blood was subjected to Ficoll separation to obtain mononuclear cells, from which monocytes were subsequently depleted using anti-CD14 microbeads. The isolated cell populations were resuspended in RNAprotect reagent immediately. CDR1 and CDR2, per the germline V gene, are SGHDN and FVKESK. V lost 3 bases and J lost 0 bases; the stretch between them is 12 bases long. The CDR3 covers 15 residues, taking in both the cysteine and the phenylalanine. Only the CDR3 part of the read is kept: 45 bases, read in frame from the first base. Receptors were amplified or captured by multiplex PCR. Sequenced on a 454 GS FLX. Semiquantitative ARM-PCR was used to amplify the TCR alpha and beta CDR3 regions from mRNA. ARM-PCR used tagged nested gene-specific primers, after which communal superprimers carried out exponential amplification. Nested primers were removed by exonuclease before the second amplification round on first-round PCR products. Amplicons were sequenced on the 454 platform, which allows rapid sequencing of millions of DNA fragments without cloning bias. A read was counted as effective if the read could be mapped to both V and J germline segments. The study's processing was this. IRmap was used to assign reads to germline V, D and J segments, relying on pyromap, a Smith-Waterman modification adapted to 454 sequencing errors. D-beta assignments were filtered with cutoffs set at the 99th percentile of alignment scores obtained from simulated random sequences. CDR3 was defined as the amino acids lying between the conserved V-segment Y[YFLI]C motif and the J-segment [FW]GXGT motif. Repertoire diversity was estimated with a compound Poisson process model previously applied to large-scale EST data. A procedure for detecting cross-contamination was used to argue that the shared CDR3s did not come from sample contamination. Using fastp at Q25 and MiXCR, TCRdb reprocessed the public reads and kept productive beta chains. Merged by CDR3 protein, the rows form single entries marked with the most common genes and DNA. V and J calls and clone size were set by TCRdb, not the authors. For this sample there are 13,000 or so distinct CDR3 sequences; around 67% appear just once. Jointly, the top ten make up 30% of the sample.

Points on this clonotype: The target of this receptor is not known. No much larger clonotype is one base removed from it; base qualities were not supplied.

The source of this sequence is a man aged 40-55 years in good health. The source material was CD4+ Th1 cells sorted from blood. The sample's cell subset or site label is to be understood as: CD4+CD25-CD294- T helper 1 cells. This receptor chain uses TRBV14 and TRBJ2-7; a weak D assignment points to TRBD2 (6 bases agree). The DNA reads as follows: TGTGCCAGCAGCCACCTAGCGTCGAGCTCCTACGAGCAGTACTTC. It translates as CASSHLASSSYEQYF.